One sample yielded the 6 T cell receptor beta chains listed below, sequenced in a study of regulatory T cells in long-lasting Graves disease. Noted time point: newly diagnosed GD, antithyroid drugs for less than 3 months. Construction of the TCR library relied on RNA isolated from PBMCs. Assembly of TCR beta libraries relied on iRepertoire HTBI primers together with Arm-PCR of CDR3 regions. TCRdb re-derived calls from the multiplex PCR reads in MiXCR, one entry per CDR3 protein. Seen here are 400,000 to 500,000 distinct CDR3 sequences, around 17% observed once, and the top ten hold around a quarter. The sample was also linked to a second study, of T cells in Graves' hyperthyroidism and ophthalmopathy.

The sample consisted of peripheral blood mononuclear cells (PBMCs), taken at new diagnosis, from a patient treated with antithyroid drugs. The origin of the receptors is a woman between 18 and 30 years old with Graves disease.

This clonotype was recorded a few times. V gene TRBV6-2 or TRBV6-3 combines with J gene TRBJ2-1, with D possibly TRBD1 on 6 matching bases. This CDR3 region has 14 residues. Trimming removed 5 bases from V and 7 bases from J, with 15 bases in between. The germline CDR1 and CDR2 sequences are MNHEY and SVGEGT. The CDR3 loop is CASSMNRAWNEQFF. The CDR3 DNA is TGTGCCAGCAGTATGAACAGGGCTTGGAATGAGCAGTTCTTC.

This clonotype was observed many times. This chain joins TRBV27 and TRBJ1-1; D ambiguous. The germline V gene has CDR1 MNHEY and CDR2 SMNVEV (reference sequence). Trimming removed 2 bases at V and 1 base at J, with 11 bases between. The CDR3 is 15 residues long. The CDR3 spells CASSLAGQGNTEAFF. CDR3 in DNA: TGTGCCAGCAGTTTAGCCGGCCAAGGGAACACTGAAGCTTTCTTT.

This clonotype was seen a handful of times. The rearrangement uses TRBV29-1 and TRBJ1-1; D uncertain. The germline gives CDR1 SQVTM, CDR2 ANQGSEA. The CDR3 length is 12 residues. The CDR3 loop is CSGWTENTEAFF. DNA for the CDR3: TGCAGTGGTTGGACGGAGAACACTGAAGCTTTCTTT.

This clonotype appeared a few times. The chain has TRBV7-9 and TRBJ1-5; TRBD1 matches 9 bases. The CDR3 consists of 15 residues. After removal of 5 bases from V and 6 bases from J, the junction contained 8 bases not matched to a gene. The germline V gene encodes CDR1 SEHNR and CDR2 FQNEAQ (reference sequence). The CDR3 bases are TGTGCCAGCAGCATACTGACAGGGGGAGGTCAGCCCCAGCATTTT. Encoded protein: CASSILTGGGQPQHF.

This clonotype was seen a few times. The chain has TRBV2 and TRBJ1-2; 10 positions match TRBD1. The CDR3 spans 14 residues. After removal of 4 bases from V and 4 bases from J, the junction contained 3 bases not matched to a gene. Looked up from germline, CDR1 is SNHLY and CDR2 is FYNNEI. CDR3 sequence (DNA): TGTGCCAGCAGTGGGGACAGGGGTGGCTATGGCTACACCTTC. It encodes CASSGDRGGYGYTF.

The chain couples TRBV7-2 to TRBJ2-7; 9 bases fit TRBD1. Germline lookup yields CDR1 SGHTA and CDR2 FQGNSA. Trimming took 4 bases from V and 5 from J; bases not matched to a gene: 6. The CDR3 is 14 amino acids. Here the CDR3 DNA reads TGTGCCAGCAGCTCCCAGGGACAGGGTAACGAGCAGTACTTC. It translates to CASSSQGQGNEQYF.